One sample yielded the 24 T cell receptor beta chains listed below, sequenced in a study of blood T cell repertoires in COVID-19. Clones were read by immunoSEQ multiplex PCR, and TCRdb kept only the in-frame ones, dropping some. The sample records 140,000 to 150,000 clones, over 70% being singletons. The sequenced material came from peripheral blood. All receptors derive from a middle-aged man who had recovered from COVID-19.

This clone is labeled as medium-sized. The V and J genes are TRBV6-1 and TRBJ2-1, with D possibly being TRBD2 (6 bases). V was trimmed by 1 base and J by 0 bases, leaving 10 bases between them. The germline V gene encodes CDR1 MNHNS and CDR2 SASEGT. The CDR3 sequence is 16 residues long. As DNA, the CDR3 is TGTGCCAGCAGTGAAGACGCCGGGGGCTCCTACAATGAGCAGTTCTTC. It translates to CASSEDAGGSYNEQFF.

The V gene is TRBV28, the J gene TRBJ2-1; D uncertain. The length of the CDR3 is 15 residues. Between the trimmed V and J ends, which lost 7 bases and 7 bases, there was a span of 20 bases. Germline lookup yields CDR1 MDHEN and CDR2 SYDVKM. CDR3 nucleotide sequence: TGTGCCAGCACCACGGCACGACAAAAGTGGAATGAGCAGTTCTTC. It translates to CASTTARQKWNEQFF.

As DNA, the CDR3 is TGTGCCAGCAGCCCACAAGCGGGGGCGTACTCCGAGCAGTACTTC. Amino acid sequence: CASSPQAGAYSEQYF. The genes are TRBV7-8 and TRBJ2-7, with TRBD2 matching 8 bases. Germline V lookup: CDR1 SGHVS, CDR2 FQNEAQ. J was trimmed by 6 bases and V by 5 bases; bases with no gene match: 12. This CDR3 has 15 amino acids. The variable domain in full, with the rest retrieved from reference TRBV7-8 and TRBJ2-7, is GAGVSQSPRYKVAKRGQDVALRCDPISGHVSLFWYQQALGQGPEFLTYFQNEAQLDKSGLPSDRFFAERPEGSVSTLKIQRTQQEDSAVYLCASSPQAGAYSEQYFGPGTRLTVT.

The rearrangement uses TRBV11-2 and TRBJ1-3; 7 bases match TRBD1. CDR3 length: 15 residues. Germline CDR1 and CDR2: SGHAT and FQNNGV. V lost 6 bases to trimming and J lost 2 bases; unmatched junction nucleotides: 7. CDR3 loop: CASSFDRVPGNTIYF. Written as DNA, the CDR3 is TGTGCCAGCAGTTTCGACAGGGTCCCTGGAAACACCATATATTTT.

Here the CDR3 reads CASSLLTSGSSYEQYF. CDR3 coding DNA: TGTGCCAGCAGCCTGCTGACTAGCGGAAGCTCCTACGAGCAGTACTTC. The rearrangement joins TRBV14 to TRBJ2-7, with 9 bases aligning to TRBD2. The CDR3 length is 16 residues. V lost 4 bases to trimming and J lost 0 bases; unmatched junction nucleotides: 7. Germline-derived CDR1 and CDR2 are SGHDN and FVKESK.

This clone was counted a single time. The V gene is TRBV5-1, the J gene TRBJ2-1; 12 positions agree with TRBD2. The CDR3 extends over 18 amino acids. CDR1 is SGHRS, CDR2 YFSETQ, per germline. The V and J ends lost 4 bases and 5 bases, in that order; junction bases with no gene match: 13. The CDR3 loop is CASSGGIFGLAGNNEQFF. DNA of the CDR3: TGCGCCAGCAGCGGGGGGATTTTCGGACTAGCGGGGAACAATGAGCAGTTCTTC.

This sequence joins TRBV7-2 and TRBJ1-1, with D perhaps TRBD1 (6 bases). CDR3 length equals 13 residues. V was trimmed by 7 bases and J by 4 bases, leaving 13 bases between them. Germline lookup yields CDR1 SGHTA and CDR2 FQGNSA. The CDR3 DNA reads as TGTGCCAGCACCCTACAGGGCTTCACTGAAGCTTTCTTT. Translation: CASTLQGFTEAFF.

The J gene is TRBJ2-2, the V gene TRBV19; maybe TRBD2 (5 bases). The CDR3 runs 14 residues. V was trimmed by 7 bases and J by 7 bases, leaving 16 bases between them. CDR1 and CDR2 (germline): LNHDA, SQIVND (reference sequence). The CDR3 nucleotides are TGTGCCAGTATGCTGGGGAGTTGGGGCGGGGAGCTGTTTTTT. This codes for CASMLGSWGGELFF.

CDR3: CASSTRDSSEKLFF. The CDR3 coding sequence is TGTGCCAGTAGTACCCGGGACAGCTCTGAAAAACTGTTTTTT. The rearrangement uses TRBV19 and TRBJ1-4; 7 nucleotides line up with TRBD1. After removal of 4 bases from V and 7 bases from J, the junction contained 6 bases not matched to a gene. The germline V gene encodes CDR1 LNHDA and CDR2 SQIVND (reference sequence). The CDR3 contains 14 residues.

V is TRBV9 and J is TRBJ2-5, with 8 nucleotides matching TRBD1. V was clipped by 0 bases and J by 5 bases; unmatched bases: 6. CDR3 length: 15 amino acids. In germline, CDR1 is SGDLS, CDR2 YYNGEE. The CDR3 nucleotides read TGTGCCAGCAGCGTAGGACAGGGGCCGGGGGAGACCCAGTACTTC. Translated: CASSVGQGPGETQYF.

CDR3 sequence (DNA): TGTGCCAGCAGTGGCCGGGACAGGGTGTACGAGCAGTACTTC. Its protein is CASSGRDRVYEQYF. This chain links TRBV2 with TRBJ2-7; 9 nucleotides agree with TRBD1. The CDR3 runs to 14 residues. Germline loops: CDR1 SNHLY, CDR2 FYNNEI. The V segment lost 4 bases and the J segment 4 bases; nucleotides outside the gene matches: 5.

The V gene is TRBV6-5, the J gene TRBJ1-1, with a weak D call TRBD1 (6 bases). Germline V gives CDR1 MNHEY, CDR2 SVGAGI. Trimming removed 4 bases at V and 1 base at J, with 13 bases between. The CDR3 is 15 residues long. CDR3 loop: CASSSTGHGNTEAFF. The CDR3 DNA reads TGTGCCAGCAGTTCAACGGGACACGGGAACACTGAAGCTTTCTTT.

This clone was seen just once. CDR3 in amino acids: CASSRSLTGGITEAFF. Written as DNA, the CDR3 is TGTGCCAGCAGCCGGAGCCTGACCGGAGGGATCACTGAAGCTTTCTTT. The V gene is TRBV11-2, the J gene TRBJ1-1; D is unclear. Germline CDR1 SGHAT, CDR2 FQNNGV. V lost 5 bases to trimming and J lost 4 bases, with 20 bases between them. This CDR3 is 16 amino acids long.

This chain connects TRBV2 to TRBJ1-1; D remains ambiguous. V was cut by 7 bases and J by 0 bases, with 15 bases left in between. This CDR3 region has 15 residues. Germline CDR1 and CDR2: SNHLY and FYNNEI. The CDR3 protein is CASNGGRSMNTEAFF. In nucleotides, the CDR3 is TGTGCCAGCAATGGTGGTCGGTCCATGAACACTGAAGCTTTCTTT.

The rearrangement uses TRBV7-2 and TRBJ2-1; D may be TRBD1 (5 bases). The CDR3 has 14 residues. Germline V gene lookup returns CDR1 SGHTA and CDR2 FQGNSA. Trimming cost V 1 base and J 9 bases, with 13 bases left between them. Here the CDR3 DNA reads TGTGCCAGCAGCTTAGGAGTCAGGGTACTTGAGCAGTTCTTC. It translates to CASSLGVRVLEQFF. Complete variable domain (other parts from reference TRBV7-2 and TRBJ2-1): GAGVSQSPSNKVTEKGKDVELRCDPISGHTALYWYRQSLGQGLEFLIYFQGNSAPDKSGLPSDRFSAERTGGSVSTLTIQRTQQEDSAVYLCASSLGVRVLEQFFGPGTRLTVL.

The chain links TRBV4-2 to TRBJ2-7; 9 bases fit TRBD1. Germline V lookup: CDR1 LGHNA, CDR2 YNFKEQ. The trim removed 0 bases at V and 7 bases at J, leaving 4 bases unmatched. The CDR3 extends over 14 amino acids. DNA of the CDR3: TGTGCCAGCAGCCAAGAACAGGGGGCGAGGGAGCAGTACTTC. It translates to CASSQEQGAREQYF.

The chain uses TRBV12-3 or TRBV12-4 and TRBJ1-2; D may be TRBD1 (5 bases). The CDR3 totals 13 residues. The V end was cut by 7 bases, the J end by 4 bases, with 13 bases between. The CDR3 nucleotides read TGTGCCAGCACCGACGGGGGGGTCTATGGCTACACCTTC. The encoded protein is CASTDGGVYGYTF.

The V call is TRBV6-5, the J call TRBJ2-2, with D perhaps TRBD1 (6 bases). The CDR3 covers 14 residues. Germline values: CDR1 MNHEY, CDR2 SVGAGI. Trimming took 7 bases from V and 1 from J, leaving 10 bases between them. The CDR3 DNA sequence: TGTGCCAGCAAACGGACAGAGAACACCGGGGAGCTGTTTTTT. It specifies CASKRTENTGELFF.

The genes are TRBV6-5 and TRBJ2-5; 8 bases are a match to TRBD2. This CDR3 is 14 amino acids long. Per the germline V gene, CDR1 is MNHEY and CDR2 is SVGAGI. The trim removed 4 bases at V and 5 bases at J, leaving 6 bases unmatched. The CDR3 DNA reads as TGTGCCAGCAGTTGGCAGGGACTAGACGAGACCCAGTACTTC. Amino acids: CASSWQGLDETQYF.

The rearrangement joins TRBV3-1 (or the pseudogene TRBV3-2) to TRBJ1-5, with 7 bases identical to TRBD1. The CDR3 loop spans 18 amino acids. Looked up from germline, CDR1 is LGHDT and CDR2 is YNNKEL (reference sequence). The trim removed 2 bases at V and 1 base at J, leaving 11 bases unmatched. CDR3 loop: CASSQYVIDRASNQPQHF. Here the CDR3 DNA reads TGTGCCAGCAGCCAATACGTTATCGACAGGGCCAGCAATCAGCCCCAGCATTTT.

The chain combines TRBV5-6 with TRBJ1-2, with a possible D match to TRBD1 (6 bases). V was clipped by 1 base and J by 2 bases, with 15 bases between them. The CDR3 loop spans 16 amino acids. CDR1 SGHDT and CDR2 YYEEEE come from the germline V gene. Written as DNA, the CDR3 is TGTGCCAGCAGCTTGCGGTTAACAGGGAAGAACTATGGCTACACCTTC. As protein: CASSLRLTGKNYGYTF.

The chain has TRBV7-8 and TRBJ2-7; 7 bases agree with TRBD2. Trimming removed 1 base from V and 3 bases from J; junction bases left unmatched: 3. Germline V gives CDR1 SGHVS, CDR2 FQNEAQ. The CDR3 consists of 14 residues. CDR3 residues: CASSLGGGLYEQYF. CDR3 bases: TGTGCCAGCAGCTTAGGGGGAGGGCTCTACGAGCAGTACTTC.

This chain connects TRBV9 to TRBJ2-7; 11 nucleotides match TRBD1. The CDR3 is 16 amino acids. Trimming at V came to 4 bases and at J to 5 bases, leaving 11 bases not matched to a gene. The germline CDR1 and CDR2 sequences are SGDLS and YYNGEE. In nucleotides, the CDR3 is TGTGCCAGCAGCCCTGGGCCCGGGACAGGGGGGAACGAGCAGTACTTC. It yields the protein CASSPGPGTGGNEQYF. The full variable domain, with the rest looked up from reference TRBV9 and TRBJ2-7, is DSGVTQTPKHLITATGQRVTLRCSPRSGDLSVYWYQQSLDQGLQFLIQYYNGEERAKGNILERFSAQQFPDLHSELNLSSLELGDSALYFCASSPGPGTGGNEQYFGPGTRLTVT.

The chain uses TRBV27 and TRBJ2-3; TRBD2 agrees at 15 bases. CDR1 is MNHEY and CDR2 is SMNVEV in the germline V gene (reference sequence). The length of the CDR3 is 16 residues. J gave up 3 bases and V 5 bases, and 3 bases lay outside the gene matches. The CDR3 reads CASSPGTSGGTDTQYF. The CDR3, as DNA: TGTGCCAGCAGTCCAGGGACTAGCGGGGGGACAGATACGCAGTATTTT.